One sample yielded the 28 T cell receptor beta chains listed below, sequenced in a study of beta chain features in type 1 diabetes. Points from the study as a whole: The study found moderately but significantly shorter TCRB CDR3s in all four CD4+ subsets of Type 1 diabetes patients.

Every bit of the isolated RNA underwent reverse transcription, so sequencing read expressed TCRB transcripts. Sequencing was performed with immunoSEQ multiplex PCR; in TCRdb, only in-frame clones are kept and a portion is missing. The data contain some 270,000 clones, 11% of them singletons. These receptors' antigens are unknown. Sequencing was done on a sample of naive CD4+ T cells from blood. Receptor source: a man aged 25 to 45 with type 1 diabetes.

This clone was seen a handful of times. The chain links TRBV2 to TRBJ2-2; D perhaps matches TRBD1 (6 bases). Trimming took off 6 bases at V and 3 bases at J, with 11 bases between the two ends. CDR1 is SNHLY, CDR2 FYNNEI, per germline. This CDR3 has 14 residues. The DNA for the CDR3 is TGTGCCAGCAGGGCAGGGGTGGACACCGGGGAGCTGTTTTTT. Its protein product is CASRAGVDTGELFF. Drawing the rest from reference TRBV2 and TRBJ2-2, the complete variable domain is EPEVTQTPSHQVTQMGQEVILRCVPISNHLYFYWYRQILGQKVEFLVSFYNNEISEKSEIFDDQFSVERPDGSNFTLKIRSTKLEDSAMYFCASRAGVDTGELFFGEGSRLTVL.

The chain uses TRBV4-1 and TRBJ1-2; D perhaps matches TRBD1 (5 bases). The CDR3 is 13 amino acids. V dropped 1 base and J dropped 8 bases, with 11 bases sitting between them. Germline V gives CDR1 MGHRA, CDR2 YSYEKL. The CDR3 is CASSQGGPFGYTF. CDR3 sequence (DNA): TGCGCCAGCAGCCAAGGGGGCCCTTTCGGCTACACCTTC.

This chain links TRBV6-1 with TRBJ1-2, with no clear D. The germline V and J ends were trimmed by 3 bases and 4 bases, with 12 bases remaining between them. Germline-derived CDR1 and CDR2 are MNHNS and SASEGT. The CDR3 loop spans 14 amino acids. The DNA of the CDR3 is TGTGCCAGCAGTGAGAACGCGGTTATCTATGGCTACACCTTC. This gives the protein CASSENAVIYGYTF.

The V call is TRBV6-6, the J call TRBJ1-4, with a weak D call TRBD1 (6 bases). The CDR3 sequence is 15 residues long. The ends were cut back, 2 bases at V and 8 bases at J, with 15 bases in the middle. Germline V lookup: CDR1 MNHNY, CDR2 SVGAGI (reference sequence). Written as DNA, the CDR3 is TGTGCCAGCAGTTACCCGAGGACAGAGAAGGAAAAACTGTTTTTT. This sequence encodes CASSYPRTEKEKLFF.

This clone was counted only a few times. The CDR3 DNA follows: TGTGCCAGCAGTCTATACAGGGGAAGGGAGACCCAGTACTTC. This codes for CASSLYRGRETQYF. V is TRBV28 and J is TRBJ2-5; 7 bases align to TRBD1. CDR3 length: 14 amino acids. Losses at the gene ends were 5 bases for V and 5 bases for J; bases not matched to a gene: 8. Germline V gene sequence: CDR1 MDHEN, CDR2 SYDVKM.

The chain is built from TRBV11-2 and TRBJ1-2; the D is unclear. Trimming removed 2 bases from V and 7 bases from J, with 5 bases in between. The CDR3 has 11 amino acids. Germline CDR1 reads SGHAT; CDR2 reads FQNNGV. CDR3 amino acids: CASSLIGGYTF. CDR3 DNA: TGTGCCAGCAGCTTAATCGGTGGCTACACCTTC.

This clone was counted between two and nine times. The chain uses TRBV6-6 and TRBJ2-7; no reliable D call. The V end lost 8 bases, the J end lost 8 bases, and 16 bases lay between the germline ends. Germline assignment: CDR1 MNHNY and CDR2 SVGAGI (reference sequence). CDR3 length: 12 residues. CDR3 nucleotides: TGTGCCAGCGAGTGGGCAGACGGAAAGCAGTACTTC. Its protein product is CASEWADGKQYF.

The V call is TRBV5-1, the J call TRBJ1-1; D may be TRBD1 (5 bases). The germline CDR1 and CDR2 sequences are SGHRS and YFSETQ. Trimming shortened V by 2 bases and J by 1 base, and 12 bases separated the two germline ends. This CDR3 has 15 residues. As DNA, the CDR3 is TGCGCCAGCAGCTTATCAGGGCTCGGGAACACTGAAGCTTTCTTT. This codes for CASSLSGLGNTEAFF.

This clone was recorded a few times. This sequence joins TRBV7-2 and TRBJ2-3; D unclear. Germline CDR1 is SGHTA and CDR2 is FQGNSA. V was shortened by 6 bases and J by 2 bases, with 12 bases between the two germline ends. The CDR3 loop spans 14 amino acids. The CDR3 nucleotides are TGTGCCAGCAGTCAAACATCACACACAGATACGCAGTATTTT. It codes for CASSQTSHTDTQYF.

This clone occurred a few times. The rearrangement links TRBV7-2 to TRBJ1-1; D unresolved. The CDR3 runs to 15 residues. V was clipped by 5 bases and J by 3 bases, with 16 bases between them. Per germline, CDR1 SGHTA and CDR2 FQGNSA. CDR3 sequence: CASSTVGALHTEAFF. The CDR3 DNA reads as TGTGCCAGCAGCACGGTCGGAGCCTTGCACACTGAAGCTTTCTTT.

CDR3 bases: TGTGCCAGCAGTTATAACAGGGACACTGAAGCTTTCTTT. This sequence encodes CASSYNRDTEAFF. This chain joins TRBV5-8 and TRBJ1-1, with a tentative D call TRBD1 (6 bases). Trimming removed 5 bases from V and 3 bases from J, with 11 bases in between. This CDR3 has 13 residues. Germline V gene sequence: CDR1 SGHTS, CDR2 YDEGEE.

This clone was counted between two and nine times. The rearrangement uses TRBV10-3 and TRBJ2-3, with D possibly being TRBD1 (6 bases). CDR1 is ENHRY and CDR2 is SYGVKD in the germline V gene. The CDR3 extends over 14 amino acids. With 7 bases removed from V and 6 bases from J, the gap between germline ends came to 17 bases. The CDR3 bases are TGTGCCATCATGGGGACATCAGGCGGGGATACGCAGTATTTT. It yields the protein CAIMGTSGGDTQYF.

This clone was detected a few times. V is TRBV6-5 and J is TRBJ1-6, with a weak D call TRBD1 (6 bases). Trimming stripped 9 bases from V and 7 bases from J, with 16 bases between. There are 14 residues in the CDR3. Germline-derived CDR1 and CDR2 are MNHEY and SVGAGI. CDR3 protein: CASSDRSRNSPLHF. The DNA of the CDR3 is TGTGCCAGTTCCGACAGGAGCAGGAATTCACCCCTCCACTTT.

The rearrangement joins TRBV5-1 to TRBJ1-1, with D possibly TRBD1 on 5 matching bases. CDR1 and CDR2 from the germline V gene are SGHRS and YFSETQ. Trimming removed 0 bases at V and 5 bases at J, with 17 bases between. This CDR3 is 16 amino acids long. As DNA, the CDR3 is TGCGCCAGCAGCTTGGGCCCAGGGCTCCGGGGGACTGAAGCTTTCTTT. It specifies CASSLGPGLRGTEAFF.

J is TRBJ2-1 and V is TRBV29-1; 13 nucleotides agree with TRBD2. Germline V gene sequence: CDR1 SQVTM, CDR2 ANQGSEA. CDR3 size: 16 residues. With V trimmed by 2 bases and J by 4 bases, 5 bases remained unmatched. This chain's CDR3 is CSVELGTSGEYNEQFF. DNA for the CDR3: TGCAGCGTTGAACTGGGGACTAGCGGGGAGTACAATGAGCAGTTCTTC.

This clone was seen more than once but under ten times. The gene calls are TRBV23-1 and TRBJ1-6; D unresolved. TRBV23-1 is placed among ORFs of uncertain function. V lost 2 bases and J lost 12, with 5 bases in between. The CDR3 contains 11 residues. CDR3 DNA sequence: TGCGCCAGCAGTCAACGGGAACCCCTCCACTTT. This translates into CASSQREPLHF.

This clone was counted only a few times. The V gene is TRBV28, the J gene TRBJ2-7; D is ambiguous. Germline assignment: CDR1 MDHEN and CDR2 SYDVKM. Between the trimmed V and J ends, which lost 8 bases and 6 bases, there was a span of 11 bases. The CDR3 loop spans 11 amino acids. The CDR3: CASGHELEQYF. CDR3 in DNA: TGTGCCAGCGGTCACGAACTCGAGCAGTACTTC. The full variable domain, completed using reference TRBV28 and TRBJ2-7, is DVKVTQSSRYLVKRTGEKVFLECVQDMDHENMFWYRQDPGLGLRLIYFSYDVKMKEKGDIPEGYSVSREKKERFSLILESASTNQTSMYLCASGHELEQYFGPGTRLTVT.

This clone was recorded a few times. The chain has TRBV4-1 and TRBJ2-5; D unresolved. CDR3 length: 14 residues. V was pared by 1 base and J by 1 base, with 7 bases between. Germline lookup yields CDR1 MGHRA and CDR2 YSYEKL. CDR3 residues: CASSQGVPQETQYF. As DNA, the CDR3 is TGCGCCAGCAGCCAAGGCGTGCCCCAAGAGACCCAGTACTTC.

A word on this clone: At the DNA level, this CDR3 is encoded by other sequences in the same sample as well. The V gene is TRBV18, the J gene TRBJ2-2; D remains unclear. Germline CDR1 reads KGHSH; CDR2 reads LQKENI. This CDR3 is 12 amino acids long. V lost 2 bases and J 7 bases, leaving 5 bases between the germline ends. The CDR3 reads CASSPYGGELFF. CDR3 nucleotide sequence: TGTGCCAGCTCACCATACGGCGGGGAGCTGTTTTTT.

This sequence joins TRBV2 and TRBJ2-5; possibly TRBD1 for D (6 bases). The germline gives CDR1 SNHLY, CDR2 FYNNEI. V was pared by 7 bases and J by 5 bases, with 14 bases between. The CDR3 has 13 amino acids. DNA of the CDR3: TGTGCCAGCACTTCGCAGGGGCTGGAGACCCAGTACTTC. Protein product: CASTSQGLETQYF.

The chain links TRBV5-1 to TRBJ1-6; 9 bases agree with TRBD1. CDR3 size: 14 residues. V dropped 0 bases and J dropped 8; count of bases not matched to a gene: 0. Germline CDR1 SGHRS, CDR2 YFSETQ. CDR3 sequence reads: CASSLGTGDSPLHF. For the CDR3, the DNA is TGCGCCAGCAGCTTGGGGACAGGGGATTCACCCCTCCACTTT.

This clone was seen a few times. The chain uses TRBV9 and TRBJ1-4; D is ambiguous. This CDR3 region has 11 residues. The ends were cut back, 3 bases at V and 7 bases at J, with 4 bases in the middle. Germline V lookup: CDR1 SGDLS, CDR2 YYNGEE. The CDR3 DNA is TGTGCCAGCAGCGGCGGTGAAAAACTGTTTTTT. Translating gives CASSGGEKLFF.

The rearrangement links TRBV9 to TRBJ2-1, with unresolved D. V was trimmed by 9 bases and J by 3 bases, leaving 10 bases between them. The CDR3 totals 12 residues. Germline V gene sequence: CDR1 SGDLS, CDR2 YYNGEE. This CDR3 reads CATTPLYNEQFF. DNA of the CDR3: TGTGCCACCACTCCGCTCTACAATGAGCAGTTCTTC.

This clone occurred a few times. Relative to the germline gene, one junction end is altered; a read error may explain this. The chain carries TRBV7-2 and TRBJ1-1; D remains unclear. Germline V CDR1 and CDR2: SGHTA, FQGNSA. This CDR3 is built from 13 residues. CDR3 nucleotide sequence: TGTGCCAGCACCTTATCGGAGGCGTTTGAAGCTTTCTTT. As protein: CASTLSEAFEAFF. Full variable domain (rest looked up from reference TRBV7-2 and TRBJ1-1): GAGVSQSPSNKVTEKGKDVELRCDPISGHTALYWYRQSLGQGLEFLIYFQGNSAPDKSGLPSDRFSAERTGGSVSTLTIQRTQQEDSAVYLCASTLSEAFEAFFGQGTRLTVV.

This clone was recorded a few times. The chain employs TRBV7-9 and TRBJ2-3; 9 positions agree with TRBD2. Unmatched junction bases numbered 7, after V lost 5 bases and J lost 1 base. CDR1 is SEHNR, CDR2 FQNEAQ, per germline (reference sequence). This CDR3 contains 16 residues. This chain's CDR3 is CASSRGGLAGTDTQYF. CDR3 nucleotides: TGTGCCAGCAGCCGAGGGGGACTAGCTGGCACAGATACGCAGTATTTT.

The chain has TRBV27 and TRBJ1-5; D gene unclear. CDR3 length: 17 amino acids. Looked up from germline, CDR1 is MNHEY and CDR2 is SMNVEV (reference sequence). V was shortened by 2 bases and J by 0 bases, with 14 bases between the two germline ends. CDR3 residues: CASSLRARGYSNQPQHF. In nucleotides, the CDR3 is TGTGCCAGCAGTTTACGGGCAAGAGGGTATAGCAATCAGCCCCAGCATTTT.

This clone has a handful of counts. The chain uses TRBV27 and TRBJ2-3, with a tentative D call TRBD2 (6 bases). This CDR3 has 14 amino acids. V was pared by 5 bases and J by 2 bases, with 11 bases between. Germline assignment: CDR1 MNHEY and CDR2 SMNVEV (reference sequence). The CDR3 DNA follows: TGTGCCAGCAGTCACCGGGACTCCACAGATACGCAGTATTTT. This translates into CASSHRDSTDTQYF.

This chain joins TRBV19 and TRBJ1-5; TRBD1 matches at 8 bases. V dropped 4 bases and J dropped 4; count of bases not matched to a gene: 3. Per the germline V gene, CDR1 is LNHDA and CDR2 is SQIVND (reference sequence). The CDR3 is 14 amino acids. CDR3 residues: CASSRTGSNQPQHF. The CDR3, as DNA: TGTGCCAGTAGTAGGACAGGGAGTAATCAGCCCCAGCATTTT. Full variable domain (missing parts from reference TRBV19 and TRBJ1-5): DGGITQSPKYLFRKEGQNVTLSCEQNLNHDAMYWYRQDPGQGLRLIYYSQIVNDFQKGDIAEGYSVSREKKESFPLTVTSAQKNPTAFYLCASSRTGSNQPQHFGDGTRLSIL.